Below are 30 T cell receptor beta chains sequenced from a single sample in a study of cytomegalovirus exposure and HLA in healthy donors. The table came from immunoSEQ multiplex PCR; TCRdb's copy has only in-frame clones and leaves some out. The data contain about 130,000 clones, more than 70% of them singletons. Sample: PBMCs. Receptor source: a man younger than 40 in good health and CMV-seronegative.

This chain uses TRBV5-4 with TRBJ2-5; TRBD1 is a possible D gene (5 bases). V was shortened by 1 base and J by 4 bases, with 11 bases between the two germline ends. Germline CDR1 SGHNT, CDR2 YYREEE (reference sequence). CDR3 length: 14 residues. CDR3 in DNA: TGTGCCAGCAGCTTGCAGGGTACGGGAGAGACCCAGTACTTC. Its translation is CASSLQGTGETQYF.

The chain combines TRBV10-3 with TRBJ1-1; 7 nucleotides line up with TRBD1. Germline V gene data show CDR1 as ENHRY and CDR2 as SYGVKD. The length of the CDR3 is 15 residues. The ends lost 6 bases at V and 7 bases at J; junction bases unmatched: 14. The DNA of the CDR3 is TGTGCCATCAGAGCAACAGGGGAACCAACTAATGAAGCTTTCTTT. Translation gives CAIRATGEPTNEAFF.

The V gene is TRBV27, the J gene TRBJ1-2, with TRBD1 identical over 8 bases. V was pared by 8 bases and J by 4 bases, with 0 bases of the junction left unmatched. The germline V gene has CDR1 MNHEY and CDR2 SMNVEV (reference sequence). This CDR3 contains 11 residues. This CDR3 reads CASGTGYGYTF. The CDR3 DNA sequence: TGTGCCAGCGGGACAGGCTATGGCTACACCTTC.

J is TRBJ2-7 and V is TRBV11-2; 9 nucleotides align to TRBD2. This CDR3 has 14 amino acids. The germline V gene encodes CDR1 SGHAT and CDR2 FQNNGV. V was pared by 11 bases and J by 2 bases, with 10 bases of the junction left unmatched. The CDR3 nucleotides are TGTGCCGATTGGGAGCGGGAGGCAACCTACGAGCAGTACTTC. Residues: CADWEREATYEQYF.

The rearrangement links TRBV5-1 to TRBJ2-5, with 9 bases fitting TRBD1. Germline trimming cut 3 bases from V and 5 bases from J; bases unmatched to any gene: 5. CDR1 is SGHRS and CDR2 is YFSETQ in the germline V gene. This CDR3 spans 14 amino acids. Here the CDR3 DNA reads TGCGCCAGCAGCTACGGGACAGGGTCCGAGACCCAGTACTTC. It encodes CASSYGTGSETQYF.

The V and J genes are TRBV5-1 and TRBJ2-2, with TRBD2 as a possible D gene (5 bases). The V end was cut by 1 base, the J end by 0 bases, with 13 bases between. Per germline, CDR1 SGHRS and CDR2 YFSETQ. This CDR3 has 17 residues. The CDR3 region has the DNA TGCGCCAGCAGCTTGAACCCCCCTAGCTCGAACACCGGGGAGCTGTTTTTT. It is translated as CASSLNPPSSNTGELFF.

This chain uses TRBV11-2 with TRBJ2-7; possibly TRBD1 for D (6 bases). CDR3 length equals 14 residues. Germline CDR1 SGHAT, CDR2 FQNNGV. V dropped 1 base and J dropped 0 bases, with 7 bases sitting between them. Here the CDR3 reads CASSLAGASYEQYF. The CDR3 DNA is TGTGCCAGCAGCTTAGCAGGGGCCTCCTACGAGCAGTACTTC.

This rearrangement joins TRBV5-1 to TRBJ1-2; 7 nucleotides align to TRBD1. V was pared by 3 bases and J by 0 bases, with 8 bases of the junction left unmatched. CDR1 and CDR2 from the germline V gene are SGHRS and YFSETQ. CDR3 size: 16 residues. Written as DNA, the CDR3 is TGCGCCAGCAGCTCTAACAACAGGGGAGCTAACTATGGCTACACCTTC. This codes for CASSSNNRGANYGYTF.

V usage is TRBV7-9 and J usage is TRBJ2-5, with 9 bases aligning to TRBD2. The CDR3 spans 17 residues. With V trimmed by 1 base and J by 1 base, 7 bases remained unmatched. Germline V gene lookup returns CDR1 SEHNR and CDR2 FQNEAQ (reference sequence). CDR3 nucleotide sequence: TGTGCCAGCAGCTTAGGGCCGCGGGGGGGCCTCCAAGAGACCCAGTACTTC. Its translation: CASSLGPRGGLQETQYF.

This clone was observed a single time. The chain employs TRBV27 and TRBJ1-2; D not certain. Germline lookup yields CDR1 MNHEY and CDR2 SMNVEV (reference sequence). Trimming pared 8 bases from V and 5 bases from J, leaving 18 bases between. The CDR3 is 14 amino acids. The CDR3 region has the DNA TGTGCCAGCGCCTCGGAACAGCCGAAGTATGGCTACACCTTC. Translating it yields CASASEQPKYGYTF.

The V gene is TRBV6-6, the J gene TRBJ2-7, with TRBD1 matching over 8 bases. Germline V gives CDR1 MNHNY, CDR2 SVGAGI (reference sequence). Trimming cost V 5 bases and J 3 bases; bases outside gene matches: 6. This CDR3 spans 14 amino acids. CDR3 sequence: CASSKGQGSYEQYF. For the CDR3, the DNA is TGTGCCAGCAGTAAAGGACAGGGAAGCTACGAGCAGTACTTC.

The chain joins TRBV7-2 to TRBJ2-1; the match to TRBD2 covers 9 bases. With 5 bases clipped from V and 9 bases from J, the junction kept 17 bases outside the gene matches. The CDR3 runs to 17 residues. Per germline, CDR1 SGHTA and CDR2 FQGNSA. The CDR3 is CASSPQASGMRGGEQFF. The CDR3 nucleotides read TGTGCCAGCAGCCCCCAGGCTAGCGGGATGAGGGGCGGTGAGCAGTTCTTC.

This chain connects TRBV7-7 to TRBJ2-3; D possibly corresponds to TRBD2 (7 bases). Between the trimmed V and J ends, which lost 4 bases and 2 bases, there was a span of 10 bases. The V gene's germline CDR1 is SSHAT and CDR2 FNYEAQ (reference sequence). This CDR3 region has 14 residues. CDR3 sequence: CASSWGGPTDTQYF. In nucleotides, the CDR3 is TGTGCCAGCAGCTGGGGGGGCCCCACAGATACGCAGTATTTT.

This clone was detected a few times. CDR3 loop: CASSQSDRVEYF. The CDR3 region has the DNA TGTGCCAGCAGCCAGTCGGACAGGGTGGAGTACTTC. This chain links TRBV14 with TRBJ2-7, with 8 bases identical to TRBD1. Germline loops: CDR1 SGHDN, CDR2 FVKESK. The CDR3 is made up of 12 amino acids. Trimming at V came to 3 bases and at J to 11 bases, leaving 6 bases not matched to a gene.

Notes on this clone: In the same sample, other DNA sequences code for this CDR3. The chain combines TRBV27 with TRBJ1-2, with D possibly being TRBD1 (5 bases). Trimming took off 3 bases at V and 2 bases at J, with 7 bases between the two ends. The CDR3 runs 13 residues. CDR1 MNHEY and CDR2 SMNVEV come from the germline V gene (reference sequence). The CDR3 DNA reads TGTGCCAGCAGTTTGCGGGGGAACTATGGCTACACCTTC. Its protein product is CASSLRGNYGYTF.

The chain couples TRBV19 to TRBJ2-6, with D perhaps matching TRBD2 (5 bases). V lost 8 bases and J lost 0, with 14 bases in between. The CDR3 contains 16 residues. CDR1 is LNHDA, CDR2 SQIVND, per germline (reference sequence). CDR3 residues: CASLRLRDSGANVLTF. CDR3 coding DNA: TGTGCCAGTCTAAGACTCCGGGACTCTGGGGCCAACGTCCTGACTTTC.

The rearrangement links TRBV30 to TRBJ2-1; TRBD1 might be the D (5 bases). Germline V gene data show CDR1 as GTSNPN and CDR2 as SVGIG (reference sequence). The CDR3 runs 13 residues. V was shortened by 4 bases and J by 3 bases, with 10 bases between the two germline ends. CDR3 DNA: TGTGCCTGGACAGGGTCGGTCTACAATGAGCAGTTCTTC. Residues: CAWTGSVYNEQFF.

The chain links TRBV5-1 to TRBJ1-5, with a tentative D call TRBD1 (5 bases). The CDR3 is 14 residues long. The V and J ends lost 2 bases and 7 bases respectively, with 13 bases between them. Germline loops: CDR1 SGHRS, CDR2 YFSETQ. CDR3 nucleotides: TGCGCCAGCAGCTTATCAGGGTTGGAACAGCCCCAGCATTTT. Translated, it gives CASSLSGLEQPQHF.

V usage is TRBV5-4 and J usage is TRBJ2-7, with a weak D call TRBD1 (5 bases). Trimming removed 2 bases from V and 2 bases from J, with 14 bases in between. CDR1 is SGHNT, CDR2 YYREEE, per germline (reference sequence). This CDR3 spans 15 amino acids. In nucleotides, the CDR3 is TGTGCCAGCAGCTTCCCGGGCAGGGATGCCTACGAGCAGTACTTC. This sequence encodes CASSFPGRDAYEQYF. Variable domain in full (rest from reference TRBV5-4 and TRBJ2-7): ETGVTQSPTHLIKTRGQQVTLRCSSQSGHNTVSWYQQALGQGPQFIFQYYREEENGRGNFPPRFSGLQFPNYSSELNVNALELDDSALYLCASSFPGRDAYEQYFGPGTRLTVT.

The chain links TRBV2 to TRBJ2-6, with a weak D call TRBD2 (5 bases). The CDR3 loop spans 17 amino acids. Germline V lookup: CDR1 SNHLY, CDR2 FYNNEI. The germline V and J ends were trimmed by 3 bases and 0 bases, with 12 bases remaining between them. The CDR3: CASSDDTGISGANVLTF. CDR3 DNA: TGTGCCAGCAGTGACGATACGGGAATCTCTGGGGCCAACGTCCTGACTTTC.

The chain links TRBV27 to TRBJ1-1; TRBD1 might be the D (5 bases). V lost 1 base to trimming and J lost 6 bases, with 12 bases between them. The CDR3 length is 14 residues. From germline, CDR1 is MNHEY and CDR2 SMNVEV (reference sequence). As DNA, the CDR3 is TGTGCCAGCAGTTTATGGGGGGGGAGGGCTGAAGCTTTCTTT. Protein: CASSLWGGRAEAFF.

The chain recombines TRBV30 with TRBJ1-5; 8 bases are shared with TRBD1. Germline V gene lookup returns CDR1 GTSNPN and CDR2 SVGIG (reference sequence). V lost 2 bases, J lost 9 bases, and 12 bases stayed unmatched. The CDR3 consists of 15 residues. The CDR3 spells CAWSYRDRLSRPQHF. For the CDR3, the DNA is TGTGCCTGGAGTTACCGGGACAGGTTAAGCCGGCCCCAGCATTTT.

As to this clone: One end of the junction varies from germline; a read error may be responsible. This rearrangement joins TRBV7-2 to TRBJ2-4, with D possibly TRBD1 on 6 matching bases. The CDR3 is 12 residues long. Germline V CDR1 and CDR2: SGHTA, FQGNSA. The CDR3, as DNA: TGTGCCAGCAGCGGACAGACTCGAGGGGCGCACTTC. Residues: CASSGQTRGAHF.

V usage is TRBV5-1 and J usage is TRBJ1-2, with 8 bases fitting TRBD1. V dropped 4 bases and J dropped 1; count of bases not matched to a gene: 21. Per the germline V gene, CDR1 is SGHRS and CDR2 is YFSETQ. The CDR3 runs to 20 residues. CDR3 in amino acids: CASSPTIWLQGASGNYGYTF. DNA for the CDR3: TGCGCCAGCAGCCCCACAATTTGGTTGCAGGGGGCTAGTGGTAACTATGGCTACACCTTC.

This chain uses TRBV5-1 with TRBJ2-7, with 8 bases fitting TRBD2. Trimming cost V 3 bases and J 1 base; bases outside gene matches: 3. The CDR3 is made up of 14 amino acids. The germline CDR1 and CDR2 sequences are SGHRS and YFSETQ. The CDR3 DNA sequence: TGCGCCAGCAGCTCAACTAGCGGTTCCTACGAGCAGTACTTC. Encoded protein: CASSSTSGSYEQYF.

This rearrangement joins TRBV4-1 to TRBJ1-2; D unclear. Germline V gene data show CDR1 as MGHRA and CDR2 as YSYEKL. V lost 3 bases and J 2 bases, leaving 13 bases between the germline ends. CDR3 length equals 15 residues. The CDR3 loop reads CASSHLTGKNYGYTF. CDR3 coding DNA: TGCGCCAGCAGCCACCTAACGGGAAAGAACTATGGCTACACCTTC.

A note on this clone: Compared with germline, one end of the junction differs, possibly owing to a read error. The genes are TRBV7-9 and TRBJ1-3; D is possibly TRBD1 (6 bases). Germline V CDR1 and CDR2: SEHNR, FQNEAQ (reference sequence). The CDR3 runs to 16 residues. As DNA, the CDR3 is TGTGCCAGCAGCGTAGCAACAGGGAGCTCTGGAAACACCATATATTTT. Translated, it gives CASSVATGSSGNTIYF.

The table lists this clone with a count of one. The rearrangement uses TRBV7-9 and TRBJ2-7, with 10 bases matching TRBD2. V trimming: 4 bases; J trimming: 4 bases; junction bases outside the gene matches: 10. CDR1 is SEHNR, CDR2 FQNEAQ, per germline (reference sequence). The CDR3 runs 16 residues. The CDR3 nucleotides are TGTGCCAGCAGCTCATCTACGGGACTAGCGAGGTACGAGCAGTACTTC. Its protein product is CASSSSTGLARYEQYF.

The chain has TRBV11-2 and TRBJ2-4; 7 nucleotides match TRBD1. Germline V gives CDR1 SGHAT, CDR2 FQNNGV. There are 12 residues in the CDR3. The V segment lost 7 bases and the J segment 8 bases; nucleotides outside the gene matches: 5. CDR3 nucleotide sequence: TGTGCCAGCAATAACAGGGGCTACATTCAGTACTTC. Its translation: CASNNRGYIQYF.

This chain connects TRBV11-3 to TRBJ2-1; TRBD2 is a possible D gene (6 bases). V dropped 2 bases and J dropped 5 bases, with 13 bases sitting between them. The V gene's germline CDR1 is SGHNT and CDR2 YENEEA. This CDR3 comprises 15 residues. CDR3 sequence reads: CASSLRDSRDNEQFF. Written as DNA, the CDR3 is TGTGCCAGCAGCTTACGGGACTCTCGTGACAATGAGCAGTTCTTC.